This paragraph reports one T cell receptor beta chain. Its antigen remains unidentified. The sample belongs to a study of OX40 agonist ivuxolimab in advanced cancers. At the level of the study: An agonistic anti-OX40 (CD134) antibody, ivuxolimab, was used to treat the patients. Those enrolled were approximately 87% male, with a mean age of approximately 60 years and ages from about 20 to 90.

Only in-frame clones appear in the TCRdb table, and some are missing; sequencing was by immunoSEQ multiplex PCR. The data show tens of thousands of clones, more than 80% seen once. Trimming pared 8 bases from V and 1 base from J, leaving 6 bases between. The CDR3 loop spans 13 amino acids. Germline CDR1 MNHEY, CDR2 SMNVEV (reference sequence). Study findings and constraints: The study found that CD8+ T cells averaged more expanded clones than CD4+. CD4+ and CD8+ blood T cells expanded clonally by week 6 at 0.1 to 3.0 mg/kg.

This specimen consisted of CD4+ or CD8+ T cells sorted from blood, obtained in a trial of the OX40 agonist ivuxolimab. The chain links TRBV27 to TRBJ1-6, with unresolved D. The clonotype was recovered from an adult with an advanced solid tumor such as melanoma, head and neck, liver or kidney cancer. The CDR3 loop is CASGRSYNSPLHF. The DNA of the CDR3 is TGTGCCAGCGGGCGGTCCTATAATTCACCCCTCCACTTT.